The 28 T cell receptor beta chains in this list originate from one sample, sequenced in a study of shared clonotypes between healthy human individuals. TCRdb's table, derived via immunoSEQ multiplex PCR, lists solely in-frame clones and lacks some. The table includes hundreds of thousands of clones, around 78% detected once. Specimen: memory CD4+ T cells sorted from blood. Subset defined: CD45RA-negative fraction. The receptors here all came from a woman aged 25 to 39 in good health.

The table lists this clone with a count of one. This chain uses TRBV5-4 with TRBJ2-7, with 10 nucleotides matching TRBD1. CDR1 SGHNT and CDR2 YYREEE come from the germline V gene (reference sequence). The CDR3 length is 15 residues. Trimming at V came to 5 bases and at J to 4 bases, leaving 9 bases not matched to a gene. CDR3 DNA: TGTGCCAGCAGTACCCGGGACAGGGGCTCTTACGAGCAGTACTTC. It yields the protein CASSTRDRGSYEQYF.

This clone was picked up one time. The CDR3: CASEGFGTEAFF. The DNA of the CDR3 is TGTGCTAGTGAAGGATTTGGCACTGAAGCTTTCTTT. The chain joins TRBV12-5 to TRBJ1-1; no definite D call. V lost 7 bases and J 4 bases, leaving 10 bases between the germline ends. Germline V CDR1 and CDR2: LGHNT, FRNRAP. The CDR3 consists of 12 residues.

The rearrangement joins TRBV4-1 to TRBJ1-1; D is unresolved. From germline, CDR1 is MGHRA and CDR2 YSYEKL. The CDR3 totals 14 residues. With 3 bases removed from V and 1 base from J, the gap between germline ends came to 9 bases. The CDR3 protein is CASSQVTRNTEAFF. CDR3 in DNA: TGCGCCAGCAGCCAGGTAACAAGGAACACTGAAGCTTTCTTT.

The CDR3 DNA sequence: TGTGCCAGCAGTTTATCAAGACAGGGGGCGAGGGACTATGGCTACACCTTC. This sequence encodes CASSLSRQGARDYGYTF. V and J are TRBV27 and TRBJ1-2; 10 bases are a match to TRBD1. This CDR3 region has 17 residues. From germline, CDR1 is MNHEY and CDR2 SMNVEV (reference sequence). After removal of 0 bases from V and 3 bases from J, the junction contained 7 bases not matched to a gene.

The rearrangement links TRBV29-1 to TRBJ2-1; D possibly corresponds to TRBD2 (7 bases). Trimming took 4 bases from V and 4 from J, leaving 14 bases between them. Germline CDR1 SQVTM, CDR2 ANQGSEA. The CDR3 contains 14 residues. The CDR3 DNA reads TGCAGCGTTGGGCGGGGGCGAGAATACAATGAGCAGTTCTTC. As protein: CSVGRGREYNEQFF.

The chain is built from TRBV6-6 and TRBJ1-4; possibly TRBD1 for D (6 bases). CDR1 and CDR2 (germline): MNHNY, SVGAGI (reference sequence). Trimming shortened V by 0 bases and J by 8 bases, and 16 bases separated the two germline ends. The CDR3 covers 16 residues. CDR3 loop: CASSYSFPGEREKLFF. DNA of the CDR3: TGTGCCAGCAGTTACTCGTTTCCAGGGGAAAGGGAAAAACTGTTTTTT.

The V and J genes are TRBV25-1 and TRBJ2-5; TRBD2 agrees at 11 bases. Germline trimming cut 3 bases from V and 4 bases from J; bases unmatched to any gene: 10. The CDR3 runs to 17 residues. Germline V gene sequence: CDR1 MGHDK, CDR2 SYGVNS. Here the CDR3 reads CASSDDLAGGLGETQYF. The CDR3, as DNA: TGTGCCAGCAGTGATGATCTAGCGGGAGGTCTGGGAGAGACCCAGTACTTC.

This clone was detected only a few times. The chain uses TRBV19 and TRBJ2-3; D gene uncertain. The CDR3 spans 14 residues. Between the trimmed V and J ends, which lost 7 bases and 2 bases, there was a span of 13 bases. Germline CDR1 LNHDA, CDR2 SQIVND (reference sequence). DNA for the CDR3: TGTGCCAGTAAGTTACAAGGAAACACAGATACGCAGTATTTT. This gives the protein CASKLQGNTDTQYF. Supplemented by reference TRBV19 and TRBJ2-3, the full variable domain reads DGGITQSPKYLFRKEGQNVTLSCEQNLNHDAMYWYRQDPGQGLRLIYYSQIVNDFQKGDIAEGYSVSREKKESFPLTVTSAQKNPTAFYLCASKLQGNTDTQYFGPGTRLTVL.

This rearrangement joins TRBV10-3 to TRBJ2-1; 9 nucleotides match TRBD2. CDR1 is ENHRY, CDR2 SYGVKD, per germline. This CDR3 region has 14 residues. V lost 3 bases, J lost 4 bases, and 1 base stayed unmatched. DNA for the CDR3: TGTGCCATCAGTGATGCGGGAGGGTACAATGAGCAGTTCTTC. Translation gives CAISDAGGYNEQFF.

This sequence joins TRBV6-4 and TRBJ2-3; TRBD2 matches 7 bases. This CDR3 contains 16 residues. Trimming took 6 bases from V and 2 from J; bases not matched to a gene: 11. In germline, CDR1 is MRHNA, CDR2 SNTAGT. The CDR3 sequence is CASSPRAGRVTDTQYF. Written as DNA, the CDR3 is TGTGCCAGCAGCCCTAGAGCGGGAAGGGTCACAGATACGCAGTATTTT.

The chain couples TRBV10-3 to TRBJ2-7; no reliable D call. V lost 8 bases and J lost 2, with 13 bases in between. The CDR3 runs to 13 residues. Looked up from germline, CDR1 is ENHRY and CDR2 is SYGVKD. CDR3 DNA: TGTGCCATCCATAGTGAGGTCACCTACGAGCAGTACTTC. This encodes CAIHSEVTYEQYF.

The gene calls are TRBV25-1 and TRBJ2-5; 9 bases match TRBD1. The CDR3 is 16 residues long. CDR1 is MGHDK and CDR2 is SYGVNS in the germline V gene. V shed 2 bases and J 1 base; nucleotides not matched to a gene: 5. In nucleotides, the CDR3 is TGTGCCAGCAGTGAACCAACAGGGGGCTTCCAAGAGACCCAGTACTTC. It translates to CASSEPTGGFQETQYF.

The chain employs TRBV5-8 and TRBJ2-5; 7 nucleotides align to TRBD1. Germline V gives CDR1 SGHTS, CDR2 YDEGEE. The CDR3 runs 16 residues. The junction had 12 bases not matched to a gene; V was cut back by 2 bases and J by 5 bases. CDR3 nucleotide sequence: TGTGCCAGCAGCTTACAAGAAACAGGGGCTGGGGAGACCCAGTACTTC. Translating gives CASSLQETGAGETQYF.

The chain is built from TRBV2 and TRBJ2-1, with 10 bases identical to TRBD2. Looked up from germline, CDR1 is SNHLY and CDR2 is FYNNEI. V trimming: 7 bases; J trimming: 6 bases; junction bases outside the gene matches: 12. This CDR3 comprises 16 residues. The CDR3 sequence: CASKREGHVISNEQFF. The CDR3, as DNA: TGTGCCAGCAAGCGGGAGGGCCACGTCATCAGCAATGAGCAGTTCTTC.

The rearrangement joins TRBV7-9 to TRBJ1-4; 9 bases line up with TRBD1. Looked up from germline, CDR1 is SEHNR and CDR2 is FQNEAQ (reference sequence). This CDR3 region has 16 residues. V shed 4 bases, J shed 8 bases, and the junction held 11 bases outside the gene matches. The CDR3 coding sequence is TGTGCCAGCAGCTCACTACCGGGACAGGGATGGGAAAAACTGTTTTTT. This sequence encodes CASSSLPGQGWEKLFF.

The chain links TRBV5-1 to TRBJ2-1, with 8 nucleotides matching TRBD2. V lost 3 bases to trimming and J lost 2 bases; unmatched junction nucleotides: 4. The CDR3 is 15 amino acids. Germline V CDR1 and CDR2: SGHRS, YFSETQ. CDR3 sequence: CASSSTSEPYNEQFF. For the CDR3, the DNA is TGCGCCAGCAGCTCGACTAGCGAGCCCTACAATGAGCAGTTCTTC.

The rearrangement joins TRBV2 to TRBJ2-7; TRBD2 agrees at 7 bases. The CDR3 sequence is 15 residues long. The junction had 10 bases not matched to a gene; V was cut back by 6 bases and J by 2 bases. The V gene's germline CDR1 is SNHLY and CDR2 FYNNEI. CDR3 in DNA: TGTGCCAGCAGAGCCGGACTAGACGAGACCTACGAGCAGTACTTC. Translated: CASRAGLDETYEQYF.

Worth noting for this clone: This CDR3 is also generated by other DNA sequences in the sample. This sequence joins TRBV10-3 and TRBJ2-7; no reliable D call. Germline CDR1 is ENHRY and CDR2 is SYGVKD. V lost 4 bases and J lost 0, with 10 bases in between. This CDR3 has 14 residues. CDR3 in amino acids: CAISGNGDSYEQYF. CDR3 DNA sequence: TGTGCCATCAGTGGTAACGGAGACTCCTACGAGCAGTACTTC.

The J gene is TRBJ1-2, the V gene TRBV6-6; D ambiguous. The CDR3 sequence is 11 residues long. Trimming pared 5 bases from V and 4 bases from J, leaving 5 bases between. From germline, CDR1 is MNHNY and CDR2 SVGAGI (reference sequence). The CDR3: CASSPGYGYTF. In nucleotides, the CDR3 is TGTGCCAGCAGTCCCGGCTATGGCTACACCTTC.

The rearrangement joins TRBV19 to TRBJ1-2; the D gene is possibly TRBD1 (5 bases). CDR3 length equals 15 residues. Looked up from germline, CDR1 is LNHDA and CDR2 is SQIVND (reference sequence). Trimming stripped 5 bases from V and 0 bases from J, with 13 bases between. CDR3 sequence reads: CASSRSQGANYGYTF. In DNA form, the CDR3 reads TGTGCCAGTAGTCGGTCGCAGGGAGCTAACTATGGCTACACCTTC. Based on the CDR3 plus reference TRBV19 and TRBJ1-2, the full variable domain is DGGITQSPKYLFRKEGQNVTLSCEQNLNHDAMYWYRQDPGQGLRLIYYSQIVNDFQKGDIAEGYSVSREKKESFPLTVTSAQKNPTAFYLCASSRSQGANYGYTFGSGTRLTVV.

The chain uses TRBV28 and TRBJ1-1; D is ambiguous. The CDR3 covers 13 residues. V was pared by 5 bases and J by 4 bases, with 11 bases between. CDR1 MDHEN and CDR2 SYDVKM come from the germline V gene. CDR3 DNA sequence: TGTGCCAGCAGTATCGTCTGGGGCACTGAAGCTTTCTTT. As protein: CASSIVWGTEAFF.

V gene TRBV5-1 combines with J gene TRBJ1-2; the match to TRBD1 covers 7 bases. Unmatched junction bases numbered 7, after V lost 4 bases and J lost 4 bases. Per the germline V gene, CDR1 is SGHRS and CDR2 is YFSETQ. The CDR3 has 14 residues. CDR3 sequence: CASSIDRAVYGYTF. DNA of the CDR3: TGCGCCAGCAGCATCGACAGGGCCGTCTATGGCTACACCTTC.

This clone was counted a single time. V is TRBV30 and J is TRBJ1-5; 9 bases map to TRBD1. V was clipped by 5 bases and J by 4 bases; unmatched bases: 9. From germline, CDR1 is GTSNPN and CDR2 SVGIG (reference sequence). The CDR3 spans 15 residues. The CDR3: CAWSEMTGGNQPQHF. The DNA for the CDR3 is TGTGCCTGGTCGGAAATGACAGGGGGGAATCAGCCCCAGCATTTT.

The rearrangement joins TRBV28 to TRBJ1-3; D ambiguous. The CDR3 has 15 residues. Germline CDR1 is MDHEN and CDR2 is SYDVKM. V lost 7 bases to trimming and J lost 0 bases, with 13 bases between them. CDR3 in DNA: TGTGCCAGCACATTTGAATTGATCTCTGGAAACACCATATATTTT. It yields the protein CASTFELISGNTIYF.

This clone was detected a few times. The chain carries TRBV5-1 and TRBJ2-1, with D unresolved. Trimming pared 1 base from V and 5 bases from J, leaving 16 bases between. CDR1 is SGHRS, CDR2 YFSETQ, per germline. There are 16 residues in the CDR3. The CDR3 spells CASSLRGGKEDNEQFF. The CDR3 coding sequence is TGCGCCAGCAGCTTGAGAGGCGGAAAAGAAGACAATGAGCAGTTCTTC.

This clone was detected ten times or more. The V and J genes are TRBV7-8 and TRBJ2-1; either TRBD1 or TRBD2 may supply D (6 bases each). CDR1 SGHVS and CDR2 FQNEAQ come from the germline V gene. The CDR3 runs to 15 residues. The V end was cut by 5 bases, the J end by 10 bases, with 21 bases between. The CDR3 is CASSPANGGGPEQFF. The DNA of the CDR3 is TGTGCCAGCAGCCCGGCGAACGGAGGGGGACCCGAGCAGTTCTTC.

The chain couples TRBV6-1 to TRBJ1-5, with D maybe TRBD1 (6 bases). CDR1 is MNHNS, CDR2 SASEGT, per germline. The CDR3 spans 14 residues. V lost 6 bases and J lost 2, with 11 bases in between. The CDR3 region has the DNA TGTGCCAGCAGACTCAGGGGCGGCAATCAGCCCCAGCATTTT. This translates into CASRLRGGNQPQHF.

The J gene is TRBJ1-2, the V gene TRBV29-1; 7 nucleotides agree with TRBD1. This CDR3 spans 13 amino acids. Germline V lookup: CDR1 SQVTM, CDR2 ANQGSEA. Losses at the gene ends were 4 bases for V and 0 bases for J; bases not matched to a gene: 2. The CDR3 DNA follows: TGCAGCGTTGCGACAGGGTCTAACTATGGCTACACCTTC. Amino acid sequence: CSVATGSNYGYTF.